A selection of T cell receptor beta chains follows, all from one sample in a study of T-cell memory formation after mild COVID-19. MiXCR, run by TCRdb on the 5' RACE reads, gives a single entry per CDR3 protein. Of over 120,000 distinct CDR3 sequences in the sample, about 5.7% were seen once. Material for sequencing was PBMCs or a T cell subset sorted from them (not recorded which). These receptors were obtained from an adult woman who had mild COVID-19 (a few samples of this study predate the infection). Cell type and time point are not known. Both conserved end residues are part of each CDR3. Each record gives: J gene, clone size, V gene, D gene, CDR3 protein, CDR3 DNA. A D gene is named only where the DNA matches it firmly. Rows may omit the clone size; those that give it use once, few, many or a size class.

TRBJ2-1,few,TRBV11-3,.,CASSQRVWGEYNEQFF,TGTGCCAGCAGCCAAAGGGTGTGGGGGGAATACAATGAGCAGTTCTTC
TRBJ2-2,few,TRBV30,.,CAFTLANTGELFF,TGTGCCTTCACACTCGCGAACACCGGGGAGCTGTTTTTT
TRBJ1-2,.,TRBV12-3/TRBV12-4,.,CASSLSAGGKGYTF,TGTGCCAGCAGCCTCTCCGCCGGGGGTAAGGGCTACACCTTC
TRBJ1-2,many,TRBV11-2,.,CASSYPRDRYGYTF,TGTGCCAGCAGCTATCCCAGGGACCGCTATGGCTACACCTTC
TRBJ2-1,few,TRBV6-6,TRBD1,CASSSSGTGQYNEQFF,TGTGCCAGCAGTTCGTCCGGGACAGGGCAATACAATGAGCAGTTCTTC
TRBJ2-1,few,TRBV11-2,TRBD2,CTSSDSGKGYNEQFF,TGTACCAGCAGCGATAGCGGGAAAGGTTACAATGAGCAGTTCTTC
TRBJ2-2,.,TRBV12-3/TRBV12-4,.,CASSLWGPGELFF,TGTGCCAGCAGTTTATGGGGTCCCGGGGAGCTGTTTTTT
TRBJ1-1,many,TRBV7-3,TRBD1,CASSLEQGVGTEAFF,TGTGCCAGCAGCCTAGAACAGGGGGTTGGCACTGAAGCTTTCTTT
TRBJ2-5,many,TRBV12-3/TRBV12-4,.,CASRIAAQETQYF,TGTGCCAGCAGGATAGCGGCCCAAGAGACCCAGTACTTC
TRBJ2-2,.,TRBV12-3/TRBV12-4,.,CASRRSGTPNTGELFF,TGTGCCAGCAGACGTTCCGGGACACCCAACACCGGGGAGCTGTTTTTT
TRBJ1-1,.,TRBV13,.,CASSSQDESEAFF,TGTGCCAGCAGCTCCCAGGATGAGTCTGAAGCTTTCTTT
TRBJ2-3,many,TRBV29-1,TRBD1,CSVAQGAESTDTQYF,TGCAGCGTTGCCCAGGGGGCAGAGAGCACAGATACGCAGTATTTT
TRBJ2-3,many,TRBV27,.,CASSRVLGRDTQYF,TGTGCCAGCAGTAGGGTCCTAGGGCGAGATACGCAGTATTTT
TRBJ1-1,few,TRBV12-3/TRBV12-4,TRBD1,CASSLGGTVNTEAFF,TGTGCCAGCAGTTTAGGAGGGACAGTTAACACTGAAGCTTTCTTT
TRBJ1-1,many,TRBV5-1,.,CASRDGSAAMTEAFF,TGCGCCAGCAGGGATGGGAGTGCAGCTATGACTGAAGCTTTCTTT
TRBJ2-7,few,TRBV12-3/TRBV12-4,.,CASSYRRAYEQYF,TGTGCCAGCAGCTACCGGAGGGCCTACGAGCAGTACTTC
TRBJ1-2,.,TRBV9,.,CASSVVAAGSHGYTF,TGTGCCAGCAGCGTAGTTGCAGCAGGATCTCACGGCTACACCTTC
TRBJ2-3,many,TRBV29-1,.,CSVEGGAGTDTQYF,TGCAGCGTTGAAGGGGGGGCCGGTACAGATACGCAGTATTTT
TRBJ1-6,few,TRBV10-3,.,CAISESILADNSPLHF,TGTGCCATCAGTGAGTCGATTCTGGCAGATAATTCACCCCTCCACTTT
TRBJ2-7,many,TRBV11-3,TRBD2,CASSHPSGSSSYEQYF,TGTGCCAGCAGCCATCCTAGCGGGAGTTCTTCCTACGAGCAGTACTTC
TRBJ2-7,.,TRBV20-1,.,CSARDPSTGQTYEQYF,TGCAGTGCTAGAGATCCCAGTACAGGGCAAACCTACGAGCAGTACTTC
TRBJ1-4,many,TRBV11-2,.,CASSSNRVVREKLFF,TGTGCCAGCAGTTCCAACAGGGTTGTACGGGAAAAACTGTTTTTT
TRBJ1-4,few,TRBV6-6,TRBD1,CASRPRQGRVEKLFF,TGTGCCAGCAGACCCCGACAGGGTCGGGTTGAAAAACTGTTTTTT
TRBJ2-3,.,TRBV18,TRBD1,CASSPGTGVYTDTQYF,TGTGCCAGCTCACCTGGGACAGGGGTATACACAGATACGCAGTATTTT